This T cell receptor (beta chain) was sequenced for a study of Ad26.COV2.S vaccination and SARS-CoV-2 variants. Findings and caveats of the study: Vaccine and placebo recipients had similar non-spike TCR breadth.

Sequencing used immunoSEQ multiplex PCR; TCRdb keeps in-frame clones, though not all of them. This sample has roughly 700,000 clones, with approximately 88% found just once. The V end lost 5 bases, the J end lost 2 bases, and 8 bases lay between the germline ends. The CDR3 is made up of 13 amino acids. About this clone: Its antigen is still unknown.

As for treatment: some 19 received Ad26.COV2.S at low or high dose, single or two shots; several received placebo; per-sample allocation not given. Samples came from day 63 after the first vaccine or placebo injection. The input for sequencing was peripheral blood, taken in a trial of Ad26.COV2.S vaccine versus placebo. The sequence derives from a person aged 18-65 years who received the Ad26.COV2.S COVID-19 vaccine or a placebo. The chain couples TRBV12-3 or TRBV12-4 to TRBJ2-3; D is possibly TRBD2 (6 bases). CDR3 in amino acids: CASSMDYTDTQYF. For the CDR3, the DNA is TGTGCCAGCAGTATGGACTACACAGATACGCAGTATTTT.